The source of this TCR beta chain is a study of cytomegalovirus exposure and HLA in healthy donors. Study background: HLA-typed donors were the source of roughly 80 million unique TCRs held in an early data release. General observations from the study: Analysis was carried out at a later point, and it linked a missense DCLRE1C variant to TCR beta V- and J-gene trimming.

CDR3 length: 14 amino acids. Germline V gene sequence: CDR1 LNHNV, CDR2 YYDKDF (reference sequence). Trimming took 1 base from V and 4 from J; bases not matched to a gene: 1. This clone was recorded once. Its antigen is unidentified. The PCR made use of 60 Vbeta and 13 Jbeta primers. Produced via immunoSEQ multiplex PCR; TCRdb's table is partial and in-frame only. The table records 75,000 to 85,000 clones, around three quarters of them present only once. The J gene is TRBJ2-1, the V gene TRBV15, with 7 bases identical to TRBD1. The material sequenced was PBMCs. The clonotype was recovered from a male donor in good health and CMV-seronegative. CDR3 protein: CATSRGDRYNEQFF. The CDR3 nucleotides read TGTGCCACCAGCAGAGGGGACAGATACAATGAGCAGTTCTTC.